The present TCR beta chain was sequenced within a study of blood T cell repertoires in COVID-19. Profiled with immunoSEQ multiplex PCR; TCRdb holds only in-frame clones, not every one. The profile shows 250,000 to 350,000 clones, roughly nine tenths of them singletons. The CDR3 sequence is 14 residues long. Germline CDR1 SGDLS, CDR2 YYNGEE. V trimming: 2 bases; J trimming: 5 bases; junction bases outside the gene matches: 5. This sequence originates from a man in his 60s who had recovered from COVID-19. The material sequenced was PBMCs or T cells enriched from blood (not recorded which). The chain combines TRBV9 with TRBJ2-5; 8 nucleotides match TRBD1. The CDR3 loop is CASSVQGAHETQYF. In nucleotides, the CDR3 is TGTGCCAGCAGCGTGCAGGGGGCGCACGAGACCCAGTACTTC. Based on the CDR3 plus reference TRBV9 and TRBJ2-5, the full variable domain is DSGVTQTPKHLITATGQRVTLRCSPRSGDLSVYWYQQSLDQGLQFLIQYYNGEERAKGNILERFSAQQFPDLHSELNLSSLELGDSALYFCASSVQGAHETQYFGPGTRLLVL.